This paragraph reports one T cell receptor beta chain. The sample holds a few counts of this clonotype. Its recognized antigen is unknown. Base qualities are missing; no much larger clone stands one base away. The donors were 40 or so Caucasian individuals from Russia, aged 6 to 90 years, who were systemically healthy. Each donor gave roughly 9 milliliters of peripheral blood, drawn into EDTA-treated Vacutainer tubes. Ficoll-Paque density-gradient centrifugation was used to isolate PBMCs, with at least 6.5 million per sample. Trizol reagent was used to extract total RNA from the PBMCs, yielding at least 6 micrograms per sample. For every donor, an aliquot of PBMCs went through flow cytometry to measure the percentages of naive CD45RAhigh/CD27high T cells. This sample was included in a study of blood T cells in healthy people across ages (dated by TCRdb to about 2015). Regarding the complete study: In model experiments, template switching captured about one uniquely barcoded TCR beta cDNA molecule for every two T cells. To track age-related changes in TCR beta repertoire diversity, the study relied on deep sequencing normalized with unique cDNA molecular identifiers. The donors were split into four age groups: young (average 16 years), middle-aged (39), aged (around 67) and long-lived (about 82). To avoid experimental bias, donors of different ages were randomly spread across the sequencing lanes. The study analyzed two additional independent replicas of 1 million unique cDNA reads from the same blood draw for two donors, one aged 18 to 30 and one aged 80 or older.

Library preparation was by 5' RACE. The data were produced on an Illumina HiSeq 2500. A second PCR of roughly 6 to 11 cycles was performed with a sample-barcoded 5' primer and a J-beta primer mix. A unique molecular identifier was introduced onto each TCR beta cDNA molecule by a template-switch 5' adaptor carrying 12 random nucleotides. Each sample yielded at least 2.5 million CDR3-containing paired-end reads. The Mint cDNA synthesis kit, primed by a TRBC-specific oligonucleotide, was used to synthesize first-strand cDNA from all RNA. Following uracil-DNA glycosylase treatment, all cDNA underwent a first 18-cycle PCR with the universal primers M1SS and BC2_uni_R. On the study's bioinformatics: Each sample was normalized by randomly selecting 1 million high-quality reads, each carrying a distinct molecular identifier. Reads with shared molecular identifiers were discarded instead of being binned into consensus sequences. MiTCR, run with a Q25 quality threshold and the strictest error-elimination algorithm, handled CDR3 identification, clonotype clustering and error correction. A nonparametric unseen species model with Euler transformation was used to estimate a lower bound on total TCR beta diversity. The public sequencing data were trimmed at Q25 with fastp and processed into clonotypes with MiXCR by TCRdb, which kept only in-frame beta chains. Rows with one shared CDR3 protein collapse into an entry with the most common genes and DNA. V and J calls and clone size were set by TCRdb, not the authors. The sample yields about a million distinct CDR3 sequences; more than 30% were counted once. The ten largest account for 13% of the sample.

The CDR3 contains 14 residues, cysteine and phenylalanine counted. The kept DNA is CDR3 alone, 42 bases in frame from the first base. Per the germline V gene (reference sequence), PRHDT is the CDR1 and FYEKMQ is the CDR2. The junction shows trimming of 2 bases on V and 3 bases on J, plus 10 bases between the germline ends. The paper's findings and limits, for the study overall: Estimates of total diversity based on one million sequenced T cells were regarded as lower bounds and as underestimates. The CMV infection status of donors was not known, potentially confounding age-related changes in expanded clonotypes. Compared with the aged group, more naive CD4+ T cells, fewer expanded clones and increased TCR diversity were shown by the long-lived group, suggesting age selection. A strong correlation was found between observed TCR beta diversity and the percentage of naive T cells measured by flow cytometry. Bulk unsorted PBMC profiling prevented conclusive comparison of naive and antigen-experienced compartments. As age increased, observed TCR beta diversity per million T cells dropped in a roughly linear way, and a significant reduction was already evident by age about 40.

This receptor was taken from a man aged 18 to 29 in good health. Input material: blood. The chain is made from TRBV13 and TRBJ1-2; no D segment can be confidently identified. The CDR3 loop reads CASSLKVTYYGYTF. The sequenced DNA is TGTGCCAGCAGCTTAAAGGTTACTTACTATGGCTACACCTTC.